The clone carrying this TCR beta chain appeared a few times. The record originates from a study of blood T cell repertoires in COVID-19. Study-wide background: The United States, Italy and Spain supplied acute and convalescent COVID-19 samples.

Repertoires were generated with immunoSEQ multiplex PCR, while TCRdb's copy carries only in-frame clones and drops some. In the table there are tens of thousands of clones, roughly 86% of which are singletons. Germline CDR1 MDHEN, CDR2 SYDVKM. After removal of 4 bases from V and 9 bases from J, the junction contained 6 bases not matched to a gene. This CDR3 comprises 14 residues. Sequenced: peripheral blood. The origin of this receptor is a woman aged 80 or over in a cohort sampled during active or convalescent COVID-19. The V gene is TRBV28, the J gene TRBJ1-6, with TRBD1 identical over 7 bases. CDR3 residues: CASSSTGFSSPLHF. In DNA, the CDR3 is TGTGCCAGCAGTTCGACAGGGTTCTCTTCACCCCTCCACTTT.